Included here is one T cell receptor (beta chain) sequence, with context. The method was immunoSEQ multiplex PCR; TCRdb's version includes in-frame clones alone and lacks a portion of them. Of a few hundred thousand clones in the sample, just under 90% were seen once. This CDR3 has 18 amino acids. Germline values: CDR1 SGHTA, CDR2 FQGNSA. Trimming cost V 5 bases and J 5 bases; bases outside gene matches: 16. These data originate in a study of blood T cell repertoires in COVID-19. Source material: PBMCs or T cells enriched from blood (not recorded which). This receptor was taken from a woman aged 50 to 60 who had been exposed to COVID-19. The genes are TRBV7-2 and TRBJ2-2; TRBD1 agrees at 8 bases. Written as DNA, the CDR3 is TGTGCCAGCAGCCCCGGGACAGGTGTAATGTCGGCGACCGGGGAGCTGTTTTTT. Protein sequence: CASSPGTGVMSATGELFF.